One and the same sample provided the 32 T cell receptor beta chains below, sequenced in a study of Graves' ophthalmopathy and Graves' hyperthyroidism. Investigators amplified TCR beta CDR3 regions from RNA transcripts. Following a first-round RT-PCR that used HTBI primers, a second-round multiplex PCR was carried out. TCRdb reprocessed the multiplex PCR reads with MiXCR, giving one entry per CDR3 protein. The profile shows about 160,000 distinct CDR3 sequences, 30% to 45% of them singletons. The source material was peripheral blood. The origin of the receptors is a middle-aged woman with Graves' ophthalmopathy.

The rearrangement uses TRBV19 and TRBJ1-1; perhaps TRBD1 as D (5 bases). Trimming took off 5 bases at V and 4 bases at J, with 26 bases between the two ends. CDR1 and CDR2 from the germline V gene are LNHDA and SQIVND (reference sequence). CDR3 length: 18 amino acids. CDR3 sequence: CASSEQTGTPGSSTEAFF. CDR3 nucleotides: TGTGCCAGTAGTGAACAGACCGGGACTCCCGGCTCAAGCACTGAAGCTTTCTTT.

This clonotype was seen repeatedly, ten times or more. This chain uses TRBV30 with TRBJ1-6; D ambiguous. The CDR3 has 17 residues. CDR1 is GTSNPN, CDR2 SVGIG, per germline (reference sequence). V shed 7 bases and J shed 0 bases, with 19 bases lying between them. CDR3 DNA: TGTGCCTACCAGTGGGTCGGAGGTGGCTCCTATAATTCACCCCTCCACTTT. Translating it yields CAYQWVGGGSYNSPLHF.

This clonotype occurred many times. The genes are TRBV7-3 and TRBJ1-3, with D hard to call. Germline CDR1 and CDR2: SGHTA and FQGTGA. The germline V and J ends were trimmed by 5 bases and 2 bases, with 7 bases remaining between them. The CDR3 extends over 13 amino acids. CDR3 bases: TGTGCCAGCAGCCCGGGCCCTGGAAACACCATATATTTT. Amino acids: CASSPGPGNTIYF.

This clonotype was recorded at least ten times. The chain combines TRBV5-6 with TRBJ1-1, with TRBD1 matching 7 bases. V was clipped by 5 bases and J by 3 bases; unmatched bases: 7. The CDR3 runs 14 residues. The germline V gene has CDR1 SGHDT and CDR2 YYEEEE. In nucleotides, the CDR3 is TGTGCCAGCAGTTACAGGGGATGGGACACTGAAGCTTTCTTT. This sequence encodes CASSYRGWDTEAFF.

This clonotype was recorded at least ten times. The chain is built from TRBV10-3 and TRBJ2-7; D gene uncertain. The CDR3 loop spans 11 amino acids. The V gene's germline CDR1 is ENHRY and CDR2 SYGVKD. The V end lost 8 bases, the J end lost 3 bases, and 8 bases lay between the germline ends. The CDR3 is CAISDLYEQYF. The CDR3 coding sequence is TGTGCCATCTCGGACCTCTACGAGCAGTACTTC.

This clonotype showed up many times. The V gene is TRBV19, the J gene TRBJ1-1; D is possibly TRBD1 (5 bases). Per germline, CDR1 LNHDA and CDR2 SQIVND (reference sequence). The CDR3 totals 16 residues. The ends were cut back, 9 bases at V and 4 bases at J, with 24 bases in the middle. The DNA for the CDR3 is TGTGCCAGCCTTCTAGACAGCGGCCTTGGCGGCACTGAAGCTTTCTTT. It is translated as CASLLDSGLGGTEAFF.

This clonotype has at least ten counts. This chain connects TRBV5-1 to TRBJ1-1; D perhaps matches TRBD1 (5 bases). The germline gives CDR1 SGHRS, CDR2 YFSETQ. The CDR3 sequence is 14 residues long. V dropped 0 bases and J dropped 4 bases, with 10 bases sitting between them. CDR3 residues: CASSLADGTTEAFF. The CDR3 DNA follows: TGCGCCAGCAGCTTGGCCGACGGGACCACTGAAGCTTTCTTT.

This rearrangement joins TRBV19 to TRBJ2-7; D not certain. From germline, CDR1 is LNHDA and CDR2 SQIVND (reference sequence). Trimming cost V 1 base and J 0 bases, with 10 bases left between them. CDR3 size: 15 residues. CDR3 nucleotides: TGTGCCAGTAGTATAGCGACCGGACCCTCCTACGAGCAGTACTTC. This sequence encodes CASSIATGPSYEQYF.

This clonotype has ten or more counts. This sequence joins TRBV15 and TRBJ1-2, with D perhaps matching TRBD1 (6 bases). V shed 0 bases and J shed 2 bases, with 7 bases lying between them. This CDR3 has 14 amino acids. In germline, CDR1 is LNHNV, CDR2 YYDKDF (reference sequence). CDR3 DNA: TGTGCCACCAGCAGAGATCAGGGGAACTATGGCTACACCTTC. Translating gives CATSRDQGNYGYTF.

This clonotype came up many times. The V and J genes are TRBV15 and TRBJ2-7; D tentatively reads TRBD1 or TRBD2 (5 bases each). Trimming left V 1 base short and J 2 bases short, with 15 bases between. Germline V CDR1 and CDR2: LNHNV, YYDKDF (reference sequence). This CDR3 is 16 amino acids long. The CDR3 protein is CATSRGDGTATYEQYF. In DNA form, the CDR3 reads TGTGCCACCAGCAGAGGGGACGGGACGGCAACCTACGAGCAGTACTTC.

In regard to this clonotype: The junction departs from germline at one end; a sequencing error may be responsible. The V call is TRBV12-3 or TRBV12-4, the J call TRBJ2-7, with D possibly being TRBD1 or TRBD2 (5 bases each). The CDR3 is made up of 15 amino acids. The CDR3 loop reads CANSFAGYGSYEQYF. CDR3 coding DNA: TGTGCCAACAGTTTCGCAGGGTATGGGAGCTACGAGCAGTACTTC.

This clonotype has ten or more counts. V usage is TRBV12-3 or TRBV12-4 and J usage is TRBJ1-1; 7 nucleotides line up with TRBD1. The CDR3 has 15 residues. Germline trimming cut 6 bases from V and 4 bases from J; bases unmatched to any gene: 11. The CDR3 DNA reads TGTGCCAGCAGGGCATATAAGGGGGCGGCCACTGAAGCTTTCTTT. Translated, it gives CASRAYKGAATEAFF.

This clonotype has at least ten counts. The CDR3 reads CASSLGGGGISYEQYF. The DNA for the CDR3 is TGCGCCAGCAGCTTGGGAGGTGGCGGCATCTCCTACGAGCAGTACTTC. The gene calls are TRBV5-1 and TRBJ2-7; no clear D. The CDR3 sequence is 16 residues long. Trimming cost V 0 bases and J 0 bases, with 13 bases left between them. Germline CDR1 and CDR2: SGHRS and YFSETQ.

CDR3 sequence: CASSDGTIETQYF. The CDR3 region has the DNA TGTGCCAGCAGTGACGGGACAATAGAGACCCAGTACTTC. The chain uses TRBV7-2 and TRBJ2-5; possibly TRBD1 for D (6 bases). Trimming shortened V by 6 bases and J by 4 bases, and 12 bases separated the two germline ends. This CDR3 is built from 13 residues. CDR1 and CDR2 from the germline V gene are SGHTA and FQGNSA.

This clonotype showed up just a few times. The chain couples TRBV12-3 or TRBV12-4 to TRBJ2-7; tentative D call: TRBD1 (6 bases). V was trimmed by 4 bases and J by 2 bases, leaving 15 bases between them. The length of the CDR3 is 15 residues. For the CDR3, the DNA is TGTGCCAGCAGTTATGACAGGCTTGAAACCTACGAGCAGTACTTC. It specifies CASSYDRLETYEQYF.

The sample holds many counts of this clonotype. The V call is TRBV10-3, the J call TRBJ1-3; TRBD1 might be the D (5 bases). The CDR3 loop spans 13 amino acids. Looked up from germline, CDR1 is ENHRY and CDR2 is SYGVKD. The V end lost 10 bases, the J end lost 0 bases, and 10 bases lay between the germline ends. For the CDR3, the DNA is TGTGCCACCGGGGCGAACTCTGGAAACACCATATATTTT. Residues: CATGANSGNTIYF.

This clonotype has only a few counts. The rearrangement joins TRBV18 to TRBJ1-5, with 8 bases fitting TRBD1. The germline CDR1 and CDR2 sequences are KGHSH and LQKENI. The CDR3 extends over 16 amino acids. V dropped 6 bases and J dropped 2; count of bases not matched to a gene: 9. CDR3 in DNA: TGTGCCAGCTCCGTCACCCAGGGGGCAGGCAATCAGCCCCAGCATTTT. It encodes CASSVTQGAGNQPQHF.

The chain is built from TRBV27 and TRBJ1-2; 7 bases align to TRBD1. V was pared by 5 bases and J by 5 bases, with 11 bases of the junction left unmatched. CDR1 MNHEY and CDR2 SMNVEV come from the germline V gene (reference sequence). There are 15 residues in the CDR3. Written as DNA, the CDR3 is TGTGCCAGCAGTGAGCTAGACAGGGAACGTTATGGCTACACCTTC. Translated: CASSELDRERYGYTF.

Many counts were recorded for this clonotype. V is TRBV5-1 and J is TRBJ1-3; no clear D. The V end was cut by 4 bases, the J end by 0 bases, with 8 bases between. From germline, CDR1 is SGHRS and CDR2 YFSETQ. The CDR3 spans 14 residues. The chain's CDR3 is CASSNDISGNTIYF. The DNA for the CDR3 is TGCGCCAGCAGCAACGACATCTCTGGAAACACCATATATTTT.

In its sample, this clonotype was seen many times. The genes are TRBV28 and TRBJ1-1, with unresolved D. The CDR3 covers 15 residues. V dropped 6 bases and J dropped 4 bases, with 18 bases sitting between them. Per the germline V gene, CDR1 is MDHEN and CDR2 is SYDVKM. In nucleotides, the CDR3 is TGTGCCAGCAGGACGGACGGAAAGGTGACCACTGAAGCTTTCTTT. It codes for CASRTDGKVTTEAFF.

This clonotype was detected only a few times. CDR3 sequence (DNA): TGTGCCAGCTCACTCGGAGAGATCACTGAAGCTTTCTTT. It is translated as CASSLGEITEAFF. The chain uses TRBV18 and TRBJ1-1; D uncertain. This CDR3 spans 13 amino acids. The germline gives CDR1 KGHSH, CDR2 LQKENI. V lost 4 bases and J lost 4, with 10 bases in between. Looking up the rest from reference TRBV18 and TRBJ1-1 gives the full variable domain: NAGVMQNPRHLVRRRGQEARLRCSPMKGHSHVYWYRQLPEEGLKFMVYLQKENIIDESGMPKERFSAEFPKEGPSILRIQQVVRGDSAAYFCASSLGEITEAFFGQGTRLTVV.

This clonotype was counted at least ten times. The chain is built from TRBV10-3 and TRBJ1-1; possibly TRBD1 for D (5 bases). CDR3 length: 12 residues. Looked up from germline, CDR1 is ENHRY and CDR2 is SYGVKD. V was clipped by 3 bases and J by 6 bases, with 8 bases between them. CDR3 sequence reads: CAISDRGAEAFF. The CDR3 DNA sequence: TGTGCCATCAGTGATCGGGGGGCTGAAGCTTTCTTT.

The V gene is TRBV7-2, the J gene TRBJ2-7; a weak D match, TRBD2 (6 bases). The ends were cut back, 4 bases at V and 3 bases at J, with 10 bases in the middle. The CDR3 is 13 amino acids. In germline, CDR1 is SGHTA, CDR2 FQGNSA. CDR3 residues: CASSSGLYYEQYF. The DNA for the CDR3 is TGTGCCAGCAGCTCGGGACTTTACTACGAGCAGTACTTC.

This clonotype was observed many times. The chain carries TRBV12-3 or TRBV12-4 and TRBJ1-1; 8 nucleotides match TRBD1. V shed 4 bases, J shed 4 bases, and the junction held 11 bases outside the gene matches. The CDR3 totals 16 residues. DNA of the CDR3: TGTGCCAGCAGTTCTCGGGACAGGCCCCGGGGCACTGAAGCTTTCTTT. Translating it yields CASSSRDRPRGTEAFF.

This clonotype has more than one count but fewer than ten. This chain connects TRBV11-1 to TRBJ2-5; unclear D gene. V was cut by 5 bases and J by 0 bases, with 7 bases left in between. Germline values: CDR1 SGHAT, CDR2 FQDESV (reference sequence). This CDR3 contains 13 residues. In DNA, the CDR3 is TGTGCCAGCAGCGACATTCACCAAGAGACCCAGTACTTC. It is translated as CASSDIHQETQYF.

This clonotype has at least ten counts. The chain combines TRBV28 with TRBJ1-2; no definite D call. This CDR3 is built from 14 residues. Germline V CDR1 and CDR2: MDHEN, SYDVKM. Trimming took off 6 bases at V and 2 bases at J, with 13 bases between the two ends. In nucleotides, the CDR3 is TGTGCCAGCAGCGGGGTTACCGAGAACTATGGCTACACCTTC. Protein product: CASSGVTENYGYTF.

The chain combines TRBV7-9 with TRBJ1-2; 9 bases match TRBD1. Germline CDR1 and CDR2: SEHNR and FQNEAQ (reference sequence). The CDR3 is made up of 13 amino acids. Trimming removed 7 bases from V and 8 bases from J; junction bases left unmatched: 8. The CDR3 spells CASTLGQGSGYTF. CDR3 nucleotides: TGTGCCAGCACCTTGGGACAGGGAAGCGGCTACACCTTC.

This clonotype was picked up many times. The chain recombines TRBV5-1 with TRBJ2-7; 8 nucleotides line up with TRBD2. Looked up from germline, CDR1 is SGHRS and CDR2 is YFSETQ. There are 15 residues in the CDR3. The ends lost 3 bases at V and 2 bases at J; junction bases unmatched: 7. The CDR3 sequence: CASSSTGGGPYEQYF. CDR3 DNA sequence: TGCGCCAGCAGCTCGACGGGGGGGGGCCCCTACGAGCAGTACTTC.

CDR3 coding DNA: TGTGCCAGCAGTTACTCGGATGCAGGGCCCTACGAGCAGTACTTC. As protein: CASSYSDAGPYEQYF. This rearrangement joins TRBV6-5 to TRBJ2-7; tentatively, D is TRBD1 (5 bases). Per germline, CDR1 MNHEY and CDR2 SVGAGI. The CDR3 totals 15 residues. V lost 0 bases to trimming and J lost 2 bases, with 11 bases between them.

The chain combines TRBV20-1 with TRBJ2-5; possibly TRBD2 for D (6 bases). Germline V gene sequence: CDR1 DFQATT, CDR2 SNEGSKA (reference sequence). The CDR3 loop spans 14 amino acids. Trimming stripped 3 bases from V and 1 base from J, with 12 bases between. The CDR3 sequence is CSASWAGSQETQYF. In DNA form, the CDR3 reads TGCAGTGCTAGCTGGGCGGGAAGCCAAGAGACCCAGTACTTC.

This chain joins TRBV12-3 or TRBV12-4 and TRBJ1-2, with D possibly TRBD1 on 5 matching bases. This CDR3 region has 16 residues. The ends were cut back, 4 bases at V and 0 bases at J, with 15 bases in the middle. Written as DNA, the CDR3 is TGTGCCAGCAGTTCTTGGGTGGACACCACTAACTATGGCTACACCTTC. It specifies CASSSWVDTTNYGYTF.

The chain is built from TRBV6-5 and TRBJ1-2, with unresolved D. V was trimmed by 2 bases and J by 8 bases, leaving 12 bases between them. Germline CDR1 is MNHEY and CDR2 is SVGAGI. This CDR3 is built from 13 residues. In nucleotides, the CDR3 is TGTGCCAGCAGTTACCGAACAGCGGAAGGCTACACCTTC. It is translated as CASSYRTAEGYTF.